This TCR beta chain came from a study of blood T cell repertoires in COVID-19 (TCRdb year 2020). Background for the entire study: Samples covering the acute and convalescent phases of COVID-19 were provided by collaborators in the United States, Italy and Spain. The samples were drawn from two sources: the first 160 participants of the ongoing ImmuneRACE study, and over 950 subjects contributed by 6 global collaborators. Subjects who had been exposed to COVID-19, were actively infected with it, or had recovered from it provided the deeply sampled blood TCRbeta repertoires that made up the dataset. The sample metadata nearly always contained a de-identified subject ID, COVID-19 status, age in years and sex. The repertoires were made available in a free public database intended to serve as a resource for research on the immune response to SARS-CoV-2. The prospective study material was composed of cDNA or gDNA derived from T cells, B-cell-depleted T cells, or PBMCs. Where available, HLA class I and class II types were obtained from metadata supplied by the sample provider rather than from assay-based typing. The full study reports these points: The quantity of clinical and demographic metadata differed by source and by participant and was supplied without curation.

TCRbeta CDR3 regions were amplified from genomic DNA using the immunoSEQ Assay, a bias-controlled multiplex PCR. In the original analysis: Nucleated cell counts per sample were estimated from amplification of reference gene primers within the assay. Sequence reads were collapsed and filtered to measure the absolute abundance of every unique TCRbeta CDR3 rearrangement. For each sample, productive Simpson clonality was calculated as the square root of Simpson's diversity index over productive rearrangements. Here the immuneACCESS table is served through TCRdb, limited to in-frame sequences with V and J called. Missing clones are a known gap in these copies; in checked studies unresolved V genes cover under half, and the rest lacks a known reason. D and trimming come from the DNA, and the V and J calls and clone size come from that table. The sample records 300,000 to 400,000 clones, around nine tenths of which are singletons. The ten most abundant clones make up about 7.6% of the sample.

Concerning this clone itself: No antigen is known for it. Within one base of it there is no much larger clone, and no base qualities were kept.

One collaborating source in Seattle enrolled patients during active infection and followed them longitudinally through the course of disease. Each collaborating institution followed its own protocols to collect whole blood in K2EDTA tubes. For TCRbeta analysis, collaborators shipped samples as frozen whole blood, isolated PBMCs, or DNA extracted from either of those sample types. Material: peripheral blood. The TCR originated in a woman aged 55-70 years with COVID-19, enrolled during active disease.

The CDR3 region: CASSFDPGTGGYGYTF. The DNA is TGTGCCAGCAGTTTCGATCCCGGGACAGGGGGTTATGGCTACACCTTC. The chain is encoded by TRBV27 joined to TRBJ1-2, and 11 bases in between align with TRBD1. V and J are trimmed by 3 bases and 5 bases, and the gene matches miss 8 bases of the junction. Based on the germline V gene (reference sequence), the CDR1 and CDR2 sequences are MNHEY and SMNVEV. The CDR3 runs 16 residues from the cysteine to the phenylalanine. CDR3 DNA only is kept here, 48 bases in frame from base 1.